This TCR beta chain came from a study of lymphopenia after photon versus proton radiotherapy. Comments on this clone: Its antigen is not identified.

The protocol was immunoSEQ multiplex PCR, while the TCRdb copy is restricted to in-frame clones and leaves out a portion. Of under 20,000 clones in the sample, 75% to 95% are singletons; the top ten hold approximately 6.5%. The germline CDR1 and CDR2 sequences are SGHTA and FQGTGA. V shed 2 bases and J shed 1 base, with 10 bases lying between them. The CDR3 covers 15 residues. General study points: In patients who died, overall survival fell as post-nadir TCR diversity dropped more.

The receptor was derived from a man aged 55 to 69 with pancreatic cancer. The chain recombines TRBV7-3 with TRBJ2-3, with TRBD2 as a possible D gene (5 bases). The source material was peripheral blood, sampled from a patient treated with photon-based radiotherapy. The CDR3 reads CASSLSGSGTDTQYF. As DNA, the CDR3 is TGTGCCAGCAGCTTATCTGGTAGCGGCACAGATACGCAGTATTTT.